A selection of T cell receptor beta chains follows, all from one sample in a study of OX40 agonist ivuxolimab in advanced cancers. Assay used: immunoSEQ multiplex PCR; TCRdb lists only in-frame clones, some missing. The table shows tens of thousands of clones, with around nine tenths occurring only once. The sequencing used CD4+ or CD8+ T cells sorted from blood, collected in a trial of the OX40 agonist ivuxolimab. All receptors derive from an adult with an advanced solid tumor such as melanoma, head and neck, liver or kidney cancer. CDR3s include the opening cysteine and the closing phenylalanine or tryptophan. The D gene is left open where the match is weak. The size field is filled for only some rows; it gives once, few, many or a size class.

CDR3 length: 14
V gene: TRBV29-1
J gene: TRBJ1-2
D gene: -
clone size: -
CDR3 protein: CSVGTPGRNYGYTF
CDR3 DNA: TGCAGCGTTGGCACCCCTGGGCGTAACTATGGCTACACCTTC

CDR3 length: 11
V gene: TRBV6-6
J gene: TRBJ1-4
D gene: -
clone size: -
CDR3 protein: CASRGHEKLFF
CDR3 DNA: TGTGCCAGCAGGGGGCACGAAAAACTGTTTTTT

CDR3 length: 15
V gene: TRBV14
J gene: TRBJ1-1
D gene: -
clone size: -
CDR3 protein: CASSQTGRRDTEAFF
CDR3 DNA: TGTGCCAGCAGCCAGACAGGACGGCGCGACACTGAAGCTTTCTTT

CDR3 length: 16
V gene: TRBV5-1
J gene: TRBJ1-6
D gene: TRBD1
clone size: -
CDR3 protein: CASSPTPGQGNSPLHF
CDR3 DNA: TGCGCCAGCAGCCCAACCCCGGGACAGGGGAATTCACCCCTCCACTTT

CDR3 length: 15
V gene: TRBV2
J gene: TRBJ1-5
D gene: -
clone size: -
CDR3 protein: CASSDSGRVAQPQHF
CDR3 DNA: TGTGCCAGCAGTGACTCGGGTAGAGTAGCTCAGCCCCAGCATTTT

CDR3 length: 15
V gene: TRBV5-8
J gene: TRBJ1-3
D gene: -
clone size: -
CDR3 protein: CASSLGRGIKDTIYF
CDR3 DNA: TGTGCCAGCAGCTTGGGGCGCGGGATCAAAGACACCATATATTTT

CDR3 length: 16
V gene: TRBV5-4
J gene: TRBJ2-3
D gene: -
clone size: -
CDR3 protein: CASSLRGGVITNTQYF
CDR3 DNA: TGTGCCAGCAGCTTAAGGGGGGGGGTGATCACAAATACGCAGTATTTT

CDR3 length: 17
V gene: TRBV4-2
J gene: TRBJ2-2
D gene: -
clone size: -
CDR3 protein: CASSQDSPARNTGELFF
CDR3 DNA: TGTGCCAGCAGCCAAGATTCCCCAGCGAGGAACACCGGGGAGCTGTTTTTT

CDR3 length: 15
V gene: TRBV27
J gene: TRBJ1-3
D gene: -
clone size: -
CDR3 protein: CASSPAGVNGNTIYF
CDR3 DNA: TGTGCCAGCAGCCCGGCGGGGGTGAATGGAAACACCATATATTTT

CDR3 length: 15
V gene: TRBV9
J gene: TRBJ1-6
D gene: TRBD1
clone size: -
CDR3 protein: CASSPSGTVNSPLHF
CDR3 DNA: TGTGCCAGCAGCCCCTCCGGGACAGTCAATTCACCCCTCCACTTT

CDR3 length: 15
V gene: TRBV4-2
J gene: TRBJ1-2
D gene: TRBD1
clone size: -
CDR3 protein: CASSQLQGDGYGYTF
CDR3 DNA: TGTGCCAGCAGCCAATTACAGGGGGACGGCTATGGCTACACCTTC

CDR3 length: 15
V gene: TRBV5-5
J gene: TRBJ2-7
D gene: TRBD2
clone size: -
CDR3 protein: CASSLDGGGFLEQYF
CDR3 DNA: TGTGCCAGCAGCTTGGATGGCGGGGGGTTTCTAGAGCAGTACTTC

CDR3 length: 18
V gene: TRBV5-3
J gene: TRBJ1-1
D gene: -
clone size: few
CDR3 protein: CARSLARAPFTLNTEAFF
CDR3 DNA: TGTGCCAGAAGCTTGGCCCGGGCCCCTTTTACCCTGAACACTGAAGCTTTCTTT

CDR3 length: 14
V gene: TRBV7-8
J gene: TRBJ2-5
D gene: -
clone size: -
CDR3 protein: CASSLARVGETQYF
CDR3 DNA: TGTGCCAGCAGCTTAGCTAGGGTAGGGGAGACCCAGTACTTC

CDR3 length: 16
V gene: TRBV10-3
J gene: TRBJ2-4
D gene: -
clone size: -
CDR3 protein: CAISEGGSLAKNIQYF
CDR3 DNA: TGTGCCATCAGTGAAGGAGGGTCTCTGGCCAAAAACATTCAGTACTTC

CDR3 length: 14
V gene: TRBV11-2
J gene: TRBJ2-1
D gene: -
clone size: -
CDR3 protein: CASSIGLGGQIQFF
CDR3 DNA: TGTGCCAGCAGCATAGGGTTGGGGGGACAGATACAGTTCTTC

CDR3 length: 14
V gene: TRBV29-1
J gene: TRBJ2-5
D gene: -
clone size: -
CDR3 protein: CSVRGGVGKETQYF
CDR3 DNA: TGCAGCGTTAGAGGAGGGGTCGGGAAAGAGACCCAGTACTTC

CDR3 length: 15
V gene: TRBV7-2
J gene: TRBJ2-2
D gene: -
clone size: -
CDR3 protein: CASSIQLSDTGELFF
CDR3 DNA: TGTGCCAGCAGCATCCAACTCAGTGACACCGGGGAGCTGTTTTTT

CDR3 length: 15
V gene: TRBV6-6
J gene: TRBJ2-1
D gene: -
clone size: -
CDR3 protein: CASSYSGPLYNEQFF
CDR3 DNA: TGTGCCAGCAGTTACTCGGGGCCTCTGTACAATGAGCAGTTCTTC

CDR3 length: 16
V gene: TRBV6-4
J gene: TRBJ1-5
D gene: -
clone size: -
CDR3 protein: CASSDPRDRLNQPQHF
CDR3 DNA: TGTGCCAGCAGTGACCCCCGGGACCGACTCAATCAGCCCCAGCATTTT

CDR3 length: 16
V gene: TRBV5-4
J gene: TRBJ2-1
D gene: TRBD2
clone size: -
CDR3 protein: CASSISSGGAYNEQFF
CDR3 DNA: TGTGCCAGCAGCATTTCTAGCGGGGGGGCCTACAATGAGCAGTTCTTC

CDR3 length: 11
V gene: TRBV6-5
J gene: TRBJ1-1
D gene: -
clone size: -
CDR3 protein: CASKANTEAFF
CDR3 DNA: TGTGCCAGCAAAGCCAACACTGAAGCTTTCTTT

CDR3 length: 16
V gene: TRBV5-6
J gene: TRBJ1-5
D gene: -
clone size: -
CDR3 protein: CASSSAGASSNQPQHF
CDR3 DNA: TGTGCCAGCAGCTCGGCAGGGGCCTCTAGCAATCAGCCCCAGCATTTT

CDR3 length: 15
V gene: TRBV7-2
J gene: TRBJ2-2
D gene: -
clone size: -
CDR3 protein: CASRSHISNTGELFF
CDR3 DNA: TGTGCCAGCAGATCCCATATTTCGAACACCGGGGAGCTGTTTTTT

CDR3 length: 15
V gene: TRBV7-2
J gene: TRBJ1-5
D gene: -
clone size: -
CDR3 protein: CASSLEGYSNQPQHF
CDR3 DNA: TGTGCCAGCAGCTTAGAAGGGTACAGCAATCAGCCCCAGCATTTT

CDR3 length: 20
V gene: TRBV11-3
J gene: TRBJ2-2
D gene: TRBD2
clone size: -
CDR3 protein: CASSSWTSGGHLGDTGELFF
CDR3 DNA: TGTGCCAGCAGCTCATGGACTAGCGGGGGCCACCTGGGGGACACCGGGGAGCTGTTTTTT

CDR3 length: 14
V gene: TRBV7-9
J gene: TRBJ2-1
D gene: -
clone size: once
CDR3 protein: CASSPGTENNEQFF
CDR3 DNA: TGTGCCAGCAGCCCTGGGACGGAGAACAATGAGCAGTTCTTC

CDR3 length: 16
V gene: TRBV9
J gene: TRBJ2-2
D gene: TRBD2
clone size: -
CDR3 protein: CASSLRTSPNTGELFF
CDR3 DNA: TGTGCCAGCAGCTTACGGACTAGCCCCAACACCGGGGAGCTGTTTTTT

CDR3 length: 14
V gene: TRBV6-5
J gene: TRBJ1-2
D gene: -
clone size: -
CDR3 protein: CASSYRQTNYGYTF
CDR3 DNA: TGTGCCAGCAGTTACAGGCAGACTAACTATGGCTACACCTTC

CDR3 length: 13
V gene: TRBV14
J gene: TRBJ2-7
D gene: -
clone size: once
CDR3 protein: CASSQDLLYEQYF
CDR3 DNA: TGTGCCAGCAGCCAAGATCTCCTCTACGAGCAGTACTTC

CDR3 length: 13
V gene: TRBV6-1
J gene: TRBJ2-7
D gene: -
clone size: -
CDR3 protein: CASSRVGTYEQYF
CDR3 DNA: TGTGCCAGCAGTCGGGTCGGAACATACGAGCAGTACTTC

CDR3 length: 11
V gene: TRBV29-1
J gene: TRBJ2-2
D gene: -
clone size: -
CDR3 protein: CSAGQEGEVFF
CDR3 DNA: TGCAGCGCCGGACAGGAAGGGGAGGTGTTTTTT

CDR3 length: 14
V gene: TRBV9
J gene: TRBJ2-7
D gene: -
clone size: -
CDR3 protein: CASSPSLVPYEQYF
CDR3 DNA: TGTGCCAGCAGCCCTTCCCTGGTGCCCTACGAGCAGTACTTC

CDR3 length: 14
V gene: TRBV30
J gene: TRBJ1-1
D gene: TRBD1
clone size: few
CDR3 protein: CAWSPGQGSTEAFF
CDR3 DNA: TGTGCCTGGAGCCCGGGACAGGGTTCCACTGAAGCTTTCTTT

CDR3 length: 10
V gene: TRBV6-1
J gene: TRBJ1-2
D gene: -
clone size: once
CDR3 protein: CASMGGGYTF
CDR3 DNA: TGTGCCAGCATGGGGGGCGGCTACACCTTC

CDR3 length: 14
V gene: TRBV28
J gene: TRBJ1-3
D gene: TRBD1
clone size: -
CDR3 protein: CASSWGTGGNTIYF
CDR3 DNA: TGTGCCAGCAGTTGGGGGACAGGGGGAAACACCATATATTTT

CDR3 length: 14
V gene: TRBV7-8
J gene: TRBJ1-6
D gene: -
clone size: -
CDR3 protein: CASSSGQGNSPLHF
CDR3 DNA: TGTGCCAGCAGCTCAGGGCAGGGCAATTCACCCCTCCACTTT

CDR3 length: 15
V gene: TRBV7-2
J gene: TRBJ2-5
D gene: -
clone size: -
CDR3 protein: CASSLAGAPQETQYF
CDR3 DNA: TGTGCCAGCAGCTTAGCGGGGGCGCCCCAAGAGACCCAGTACTTC

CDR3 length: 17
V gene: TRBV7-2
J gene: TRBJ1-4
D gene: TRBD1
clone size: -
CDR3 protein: CASSSGTGFGANEKLFF
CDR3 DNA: TGTGCCAGCAGTTCCGGGACAGGGTTTGGGGCTAATGAAAAACTGTTTTTT

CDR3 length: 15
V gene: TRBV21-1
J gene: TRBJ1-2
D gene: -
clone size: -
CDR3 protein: CASSKVRKGQYGYTF
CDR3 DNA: TGTGCCAGCAGCAAGGTACGAAAGGGACAGTATGGCTACACCTTC

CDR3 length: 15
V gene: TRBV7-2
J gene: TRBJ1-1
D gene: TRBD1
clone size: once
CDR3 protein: CASSYLQGLNTEAFF
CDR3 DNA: TGTGCCAGCAGCTATCTACAGGGGTTGAACACTGAAGCTTTCTTT

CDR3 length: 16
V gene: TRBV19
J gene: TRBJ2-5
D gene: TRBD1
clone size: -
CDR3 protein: CASSMGGQGPQETQYF
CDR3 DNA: TGTGCCAGTAGTATGGGTGGACAGGGCCCCCAAGAGACCCAGTACTTC

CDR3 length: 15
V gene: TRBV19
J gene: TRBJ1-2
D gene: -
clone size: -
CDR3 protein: CASSIWALGGYGYTF
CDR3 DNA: TGTGCCAGTAGTATTTGGGCTTTGGGGGGCTATGGCTACACCTTC

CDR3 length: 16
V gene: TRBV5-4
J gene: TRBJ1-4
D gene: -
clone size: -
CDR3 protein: CASSAEKQATNEKLFF
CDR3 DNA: TGTGCCAGCAGCGCCGAAAAACAGGCTACTAATGAAAAACTGTTTTTT

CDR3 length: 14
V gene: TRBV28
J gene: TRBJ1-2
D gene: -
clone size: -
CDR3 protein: CASSSGQTNYGYTF
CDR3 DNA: TGTGCCAGCAGTTCTGGACAGACTAACTATGGCTACACCTTC